This T cell receptor (beta chain) is from a study of cytomegalovirus exposure and HLA in healthy donors (dated by TCRdb to 2015 to 2018). At the level of the whole study: An earlier analysis of several hundred of the donors reported 250 to 300 Gb of sequence data and about 120 million unique TCR beta sequences obtained from roughly 170 million T cells. An early release that covered fewer than 800 HLA-typed donors contained around 300 gigabases of sequencing data and 75 million to 100 million unique TCR sequences. Of the 300 to 450 genotyped donors, over 80% were placed in the genetic ancestry cluster associated with self-reported Caucasian donors. The study aimed to test whether cataloging public T cell receptors could reveal signatures of past pathogen exposure. The study used immunosequencing to profile the T cell repertoires of approximately 650 subjects and linked those repertoires to cytomegalovirus serostatus. A separate validation cohort of 100 to 150 different subjects was used in addition to the roughly 640-subject first cohort. High-throughput TCR immunosequencing, statistical association of individual TCRs with disease status, and machine learning were combined to predict cytomegalovirus infection status. In a later analysis, previously published TCR beta repertoires from about 640 donors were re-analyzed and high-resolution HLA genotyping was added so that TCR occurrence patterns could be studied. The later analysis used no new phenotypic data to find candidate immune exposures, relying instead on TCR beta sequences and their occurrence across donors. To decide whether each TCR beta V gene segment behaved as functional or pseudogenic, an earlier analysis of over 500 of the donors relied on high-throughput TCR beta sequencing. Donor age, sex, ethnicity and CMV serostatus were compiled alongside the repertoire data. A later genetic analysis used genome-wide SNP genotypes for about 60% of the 666 donors, treating that subset as a discovery cohort. All discovery cohort repertoires had been generated on a single sequencing platform. HLA typing included class I and class II loci at four-digit resolution. The number of typed donors differed by locus: roughly 629-640 for A, B, C, DRB1 and DQB1; roughly 510 for DQA1; around 580 for DPA1; and about 450 for DPB1. Roughly 5 DR-DQ haplotypes were handled as single units for association and clustering, since linkage in the cohort was strong. On average, roughly 250,000 unique TCR beta nucleotide sequences were sequenced per donor among roughly 430 genotyped donors of the cohort, with roughly 19% of those sequences being non-productive. General study outcomes and caveats: The study gave a list of some 150 TCR beta chains associated with cytomegalovirus. Assigning TCR associations to individual alleles was difficult when HLA alleles, especially DR and DQ, strongly co-occurred. Immune exposure information for the cohort was limited to CMV serostatus. In a later analysis, the rate of TCR association differed among HLA loci, with DRB1 alleles having the most associated TCRs and HLA-C alleles having the fewest. Correlated functional status among segregating V segments might be attributable to linkage disequilibrium, but an unknown experimental factor could not be ruled out. Because the 87-base-pair reads could not distinguish some IMGT-functional V segments, including TRBV6-2 and TRBV6-3, those segments were excluded. Because HLA typing was unavailable for some donors at each locus, only the typed subset was used in association tests. A further reported finding was that TCR beta sequences accurately predicted the HLA-A and HLA-B alleles for most subjects in the first cohort. In a later analysis, 16,951 TCR beta sequences were associated with specific HLA alleles at a false discovery rate of 0.05. In both the original and validation cohorts, the classifier was reported to diagnose cytomegalovirus status with high specificity and sensitivity. In a later analysis, HLA-associated TCR beta chains showed more clonal expansion and lower generation probabilities than non-associated chains that were equally common. The presence/absence analyses assumed that sequencing depth was roughly uniform across donors, and that assumption may not be true. A later analysis found that most CMV-associated TCR beta chains appeared HLA-restricted, with HLA associations seemingly driven largely by CMV exposure. Broadly in line with IMGT annotations, most TCR beta V segments showed up in productive rearrangements about 87% or about 30% of the time in an earlier analysis of approximately 640 of the donors. Because counts were too low, roughly 16 rarely observed V segments, including chromosome 9 orphons, were excluded from the earlier analysis of fewer than 650 of the donors. According to a later genetic analysis, donors in an Asian-associated ancestry cluster had fewer N-insertions in productive TCRs than the approximately 670-donor mean. Several of the top co-occurrence clusters appeared to be linked to parvovirus B19, influenza, CMV and Epstein-Barr virus, according to a later analysis. In vitro tests confirmed that a few of the cytomegalovirus-associated TCR beta chains recognize cytomegalovirus antigens. V-gene and J-gene trimming of TCR beta chains was associated with a missense DCLRE1C variant in a later genetic analysis, and the association was replicated in an independent cohort. According to the authors, the approach could potentially be generalized to other disease states and immunological phenotypes. Most TCR sequences were observed very rarely across donors, whereas some public TCRs were present in many individuals. A cluster of highly shared sequence variants was judged likely to be a technical artifact of the sequencing pipeline. In this cohort, only TCR beta chains were sequenced, and detectable features were limited by the absence of alpha or paired-chain data.

The cohort was made up of hundreds of healthy bone marrow donors. All cohort members were sampled while nominally healthy, although unrecorded immune exposures were likely present. The donor was CMV seronegative and was included in the group of a few hundred seronegative cohort members. Every donor gave a peripheral blood sample, and the peripheral blood mononuclear cells from that sample were used for TCR beta sequencing. The Qiagen DNeasy Blood Extraction Kit was used to extract genomic DNA from the blood cell samples. With regard to this clone: The specificity of this receptor is unknown. Per-base qualities were not stored, and no clone one base away is much larger.

The protocol used for the library was the immunoSEQ multiplex PCR assay. The multiplex PCR relied on a mix of 60 forward primers for TCR Vbeta segments and 13 reverse primers for TCR Jbeta segments. The CDR3 region of rearranged TCR beta genes was amplified from genomic DNA by a multiplex PCR assay. Amplified TCR beta libraries were sequenced as 87-base-pair reads on the Illumina HiSeq System. The original pipeline was this. A later analysis tallied 80 million to 95 million unique TCR beta chains across the roughly 610 repertoires, and about 10 million of those chains were shared by two or more donors. A nearest-neighbor algorithm error-corrected the raw reads and collapsed the reads into unique sequences, merging closely related sequences to remove PCR and sequencing errors. Alignment of CDR3 sequences to IMGT reference sequences was used to assign V, D and J gene segments. For a sequence to be retained, a match of at least six nucleotides was required to both a V gene segment and a J gene segment. Rearrangements were classified as productive when the CDR3 lacked stop codons and remained in frame with V and J, and all other rearrangements were classified as non-productive. Following IMGT convention, CDR3 was defined as the stretch from the second conserved V-encoded cysteine to the conserved J-encoded phenylalanine. Sequences without an unambiguous match to a single V gene segment were excluded from the earlier analysis of 587 of the donors. In an earlier analysis of 587 of the donors, V segments were called functional above 56.7% productive rearrangements and were called segregating when the between-donor standard deviation exceeded 5%. A statistical classification framework was built to diagnose cytomegalovirus status from the catalog of TCR beta chain sequences. In a later analysis, TCR nucleotide sequences were compared against IMGT/GENE-DB human TR gene sequences so that V and J genes could be assigned. A later analysis assigned CDR3 sequences and most-parsimonious VDJ recombination scenarios with the TCRdist pipeline. In a later analysis, each TCR beta chain was defined by its CDR3 amino acid sequence together with its V-gene family, and reads lacking a unique V-gene family were excluded. As a way to deal with suspected cross-contamination and a sequencing artifact, a later analysis dropped over 550 nucleotide sequences that were highly shared and had low generation probability. In a later analysis, a clonal expansion index was calculated for each public chain from normalized within-repertoire ranks of inferred template counts. A later analysis computed generation probabilities with a VDJ recombination model fitted to out-of-frame rearrangements, and checked the results against IGoR. Hypergeometric tests were used in a later analysis to score TCR-TCR, TCR-HLA and TCR-CMV co-occurrence, with a repertoire-size bias correction applied to the TCR pairs. False discovery rates were estimated in a later analysis by permuting HLA or CMV assignments 20 times. A later analysis grouped co-occurring TCRs with DBSCAN, adding TCRdist sequence similarity when clustering within HLA-allele-positive subsets. Co-occurrence clustering excluded repertoires with fewer than 30,000 or more than 120,000 public chains, plus five with anomalous nucleotide sharing. This is the immuneACCESS table as TCRdb keeps it, with only in-frame sequences that have V and J called. A part of the clones is gone; compared with another copy, unresolved V genes explain less than half, and the rest is unexplained. V and J calls and clone size follow that table, whereas D and trimming were derived from the DNA. The sample table holds 150,000 to 200,000 clones, of which approximately 85% were seen once. The ten top clones hold 0.7% to 0.95% of the sample.

Looking up the germline V gene yields CDR1 SGHTA and CDR2 FQGTGA. V has 2 bases trimmed and J has 1 base trimmed; junction bases matching no gene number 3. The CDR3 runs 15 residues from the cysteine to the phenylalanine. Here the CDR3 DNA is all that survives: 45 bases in frame from base 1. Sequencing was carried out using PBMCs. The chain is made from TRBV7-3 and TRBJ2-5; 8 central nucleotides agree with TRBD2. The receptor's source is a woman under 30 in good health and CMV-seronegative. The sequence in DNA is TGTGCCAGCAGCTTACGGCTAGCGGGCCAAGAGACCCAGTACTTC. Its coded protein is CASSLRLAGQETQYF.